This T cell receptor beta chain was obtained from a study of technical replicates of blood from several donors. The assay was immunoSEQ multiplex PCR, and TCRdb's table has in-frame clones only and misses some. The sample gives some 66,000 clones, 95% to 98% of which show up once; about 0.16% is in the top ten. Per the germline V gene, CDR1 is WNHNN and CDR2 is SYGVQD (reference sequence). J gave up 7 bases and V 6 bases, and 8 bases lay outside the gene matches. CDR3 length: 14 residues. The chain is built from TRBV10-1 and TRBJ2-1, with 8 bases lining up with TRBD2. Sequencing was performed on T cells isolated from PBMCs. This TCR was sampled from a human donor in good health. Here the CDR3 DNA reads TGCGCCAGCAGCCCGGGACTAGGGAGAAATGAGCAGTTCTTC. The encoded protein is CASSPGLGRNEQFF.